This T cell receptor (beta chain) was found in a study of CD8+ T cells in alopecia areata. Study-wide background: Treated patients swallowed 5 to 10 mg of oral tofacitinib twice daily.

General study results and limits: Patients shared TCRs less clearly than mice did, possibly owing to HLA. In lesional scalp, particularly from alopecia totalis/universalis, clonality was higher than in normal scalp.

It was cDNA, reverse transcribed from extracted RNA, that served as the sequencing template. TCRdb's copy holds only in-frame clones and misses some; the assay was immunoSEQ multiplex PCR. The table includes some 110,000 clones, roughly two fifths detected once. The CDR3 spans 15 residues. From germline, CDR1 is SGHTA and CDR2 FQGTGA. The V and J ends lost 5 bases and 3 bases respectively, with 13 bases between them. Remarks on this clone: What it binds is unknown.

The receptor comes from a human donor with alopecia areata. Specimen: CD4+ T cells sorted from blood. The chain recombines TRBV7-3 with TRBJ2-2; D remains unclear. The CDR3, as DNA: TGTGCCAGCAGCCCCGTCCCTGGGGACACCGGGGAGCTGTTTTTT. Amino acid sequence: CASSPVPGDTGELFF.